The present TCR beta chain was sequenced within a study of vaccination effects on CD4 cells after COVID-19. V lost 3 bases, J lost 6 bases, and 21 bases lay in between. The CDR3 spans 16 residues. Germline values: CDR1 SGHNT, CDR2 YYREEE (reference sequence). Notes on this clone: Its antigen is not known.

Researchers isolated CD4+ T cells once approximately eleven days of culture had elapsed. PCR-confirmed SARS-CoV-2 infection occurred in the person between March and December 2020. The vaccine given was either BNT162b2 or mRNA-1273, in two doses. The table came from immunoSEQ multiplex PCR; TCRdb's copy has only in-frame clones and leaves some out. The profile shows some 50,000 clones, about four fifths of them singletons. The receptor was derived from a human donor who had a prior SARS-CoV-2 infection. Sample: CD4+ T cells from PBMCs cultured without peptide, taken after COVID-19 vaccination. J is TRBJ1-2 and V is TRBV5-4; maybe TRBD1 (6 bases). CDR3 in DNA: TGTGCCAGCAGCTGGTTGGTCCGGGGGGCGCAGAATGGCTACACCTTC. Its protein product is CASSWLVRGAQNGYTF.